The 20 T cell receptor beta chains given below trace back to one sample, sequenced in a study of Tregs in tolerant kidney transplant recipients. Related graft donors supplied nonmyeloablative bone marrow transplants, and mixed chimerism was transient. The method was immunoSEQ multiplex PCR; TCRdb's version includes in-frame clones alone and lacks a portion of them. The profile shows roughly 64,000 clones, 80% to 90% of them singletons. Specimen: CD4+ T cells from blood (PBMCs), collected 6 months after the transplant. The source is a human patient who received a combined kidney and bone marrow transplant. A subset of T cells may come from the graft donor.

This chain uses TRBV28 with TRBJ2-1; possible D gene TRBD2, 5 bases. The ends were cut back, 5 bases at V and 8 bases at J, with 10 bases in the middle. Looked up from germline, CDR1 is MDHEN and CDR2 is SYDVKM. The CDR3 loop spans 12 amino acids. CDR3 sequence reads: CASSRTFDEQFF. In nucleotides, the CDR3 is TGTGCCAGCAGTCGGACTTTCGATGAGCAGTTCTTC.

The chain carries TRBV4-3 and TRBJ2-5, with D unclear. V was shortened by 0 bases and J by 3 bases, with 5 bases between the two germline ends. Germline loops: CDR1 LGHNA, CDR2 YSLEER. The length of the CDR3 is 13 residues. CDR3 coding DNA: TGCGCCAGCAGCCAAGATCGCGAAGAGACCCAGTACTTC. Residues: CASSQDREETQYF.

The rearrangement uses TRBV4-3 and TRBJ2-7; TRBD2 matches 10 bases. Germline-derived CDR1 and CDR2 are LGHNA and YSLEER. CDR3 size: 16 residues. V shed 7 bases, J shed 6 bases, and the junction held 15 bases outside the gene matches. DNA for the CDR3: TGCGCCAGCACCCCCTCCCCCAGCGGGGGGGCTAGCGAGCAGTACTTC. This encodes CASTPSPSGGASEQYF.

This clone was picked up a small number of times. The V and J genes are TRBV6-1 and TRBJ2-7; D gene ambiguous. The germline V and J ends were trimmed by 1 base and 3 bases, with 7 bases remaining between them. Germline V gives CDR1 MNHNS, CDR2 SASEGT. The CDR3 runs 13 residues. This CDR3 is CASSEGLSYEQYF. In DNA form, the CDR3 reads TGTGCCAGCAGTGAAGGACTCAGCTACGAGCAGTACTTC.

The J gene is TRBJ1-1, the V gene TRBV27; 10 bases align to TRBD1. Germline CDR1 MNHEY, CDR2 SMNVEV (reference sequence). With 2 bases clipped from V and 4 bases from J, the junction kept 10 bases outside the gene matches. This CDR3 is 17 amino acids long. CDR3 sequence: CASSLIPPGQGGTEAFF. The CDR3 DNA is TGTGCCAGCAGTTTAATTCCCCCTGGACAGGGGGGCACTGAAGCTTTCTTT.

This clone is medium-sized in the sample. V and J are TRBV7-9 and TRBJ2-7; maybe TRBD2 (5 bases). In germline, CDR1 is SEHNR, CDR2 FQNEAQ (reference sequence). The CDR3 is 14 amino acids. V gave up 1 base and J gave up 0 bases, with 7 bases separating them. The CDR3 protein is CASSLDRGSYEQYF. In DNA form, the CDR3 reads TGTGCCAGCAGCTTAGATCGGGGCTCCTACGAGCAGTACTTC.

CDR3 in amino acids: CASSLGQTSGNTIYF. The CDR3 DNA follows: TGTGCCAGCAGCTTAGGACAGACCTCTGGAAACACCATATATTTT. The genes are TRBV11-3 and TRBJ1-3; a possible D gene is TRBD1 (5 bases). This CDR3 contains 15 residues. The V and J ends lost 1 base and 0 bases respectively, with 7 bases between them. In germline, CDR1 is SGHNT, CDR2 YENEEA.

The J gene is TRBJ2-2, the V gene TRBV14; no firm D call. The CDR3 contains 16 residues. V lost 3 bases to trimming and J lost 4 bases, with 15 bases between them. Germline CDR1 reads SGHDN; CDR2 reads FVKESK. The CDR3 region has the DNA TGTGCCAGCAGCCAGCGAACCCCGGTGCCCACCGGGGAGCTGTTTTTT. This translates into CASSQRTPVPTGELFF.

This chain uses TRBV7-2 with TRBJ1-2, with 8 bases identical to TRBD1. The CDR3 covers 14 residues. Trimming took 8 bases from V and 4 from J; bases not matched to a gene: 9. Germline V gene sequence: CDR1 SGHTA, CDR2 FQGNSA. The CDR3 nucleotides are TGTGCCAGCTCACACAGGGGGACGCGCTATGGCTACACCTTC. Its translation: CASSHRGTRYGYTF.

The chain employs TRBV19 and TRBJ1-1; 7 nucleotides match TRBD1. V lost 4 bases and J lost 3; bases outside the gene matches: 8. The CDR3 extends over 15 amino acids. Germline CDR1 and CDR2: LNHDA and SQIVND (reference sequence). The CDR3 region is CASSTPHRGDTEAFF. The CDR3 bases are TGTGCCAGTAGTACCCCCCACAGGGGAGACACTGAAGCTTTCTTT.

J is TRBJ2-5 and V is TRBV7-9, with D tentatively TRBD1 (5 bases). Germline V gene lookup returns CDR1 SEHNR and CDR2 FQNEAQ (reference sequence). The CDR3 is made up of 13 amino acids. Deletions cut 1 base from V and 7 bases from J, with 10 bases between. As DNA, the CDR3 is TGTGCCAGCAGCTTAGTAGGGGATGGGACCCAGTACTTC. Amino acids: CASSLVGDGTQYF.

J is TRBJ2-3 and V is TRBV5-1; D call uncertain. Germline V gene sequence: CDR1 SGHRS, CDR2 YFSETQ. The CDR3 length is 15 residues. V gave up 1 base and J gave up 0 bases, with 9 bases separating them. The DNA for the CDR3 is TGCGCCAGCAGCTTGATCGGAGCTAGCACAGATACGCAGTATTTT. It specifies CASSLIGASTDTQYF.

CDR3 nucleotide sequence: TGTGCCTGGAGCGCGCAGGCTAACACTGAAGCTTTCTTT. As protein: CAWSAQANTEAFF. The chain recombines TRBV30 with TRBJ1-1, with no clear D. The germline V gene has CDR1 GTSNPN and CDR2 SVGIG (reference sequence). With 3 bases removed from V and 2 bases from J, the gap between germline ends came to 10 bases. CDR3 length equals 13 residues.

This sequence joins TRBV5-1 and TRBJ2-2; possible D gene TRBD1, 6 bases. V shed 2 bases and J shed 6 bases, with 11 bases lying between them. The CDR3 has 14 residues. Germline-derived CDR1 and CDR2 are SGHRS and YFSETQ. The CDR3 reads CASSLRSGAGELFF. The CDR3 DNA reads as TGCGCCAGCAGCTTAAGGTCAGGGGCCGGGGAGCTGTTTTTT.

The V call is TRBV11-3, the J call TRBJ2-1; no firm D call. Per germline, CDR1 SGHNT and CDR2 YENEEA. V lost 2 bases, J lost 2 bases, and 7 bases lay in between. The CDR3 length is 14 residues. CDR3 region: CASSLNGAYNEQFF. The CDR3, as DNA: TGTGCCAGCAGCTTAAATGGAGCCTACAATGAGCAGTTCTTC.

In this sample, this clone turned up a few times. The rearrangement uses TRBV19 and TRBJ1-3, with D perhaps matching TRBD1 (6 bases). Germline V gene lookup returns CDR1 LNHDA and CDR2 SQIVND (reference sequence). CDR3 length: 14 amino acids. V lost 4 bases and J lost 2, with 9 bases in between. CDR3 residues: CASSNRDTGNTIYF. DNA for the CDR3: TGTGCCAGTAGTAACCGGGACACTGGAAACACCATATATTTT.

The V gene is TRBV18, the J gene TRBJ2-3; D remains ambiguous. From germline, CDR1 is KGHSH and CDR2 LQKENI. This CDR3 is 12 amino acids long. V gave up 5 bases and J gave up 0 bases, with 3 bases separating them. The CDR3 nucleotides are TGTGCCAGCTCAACTAGCACAGATACGCAGTATTTT. This codes for CASSTSTDTQYF. The complete variable domain, with remaining parts taken from reference TRBV18 and TRBJ2-3, reads NAGVMQNPRHLVRRRGQEARLRCSPMKGHSHVYWYRQLPEEGLKFMVYLQKENIIDESGMPKERFSAEFPKEGPSILRIQQVVRGDSAAYFCASSTSTDTQYFGPGTRLTVL.

This sequence joins TRBV19 and TRBJ2-4; TRBD1 might be the D (6 bases). The ends were cut back, 2 bases at V and 5 bases at J, with 7 bases in the middle. The CDR3 is made up of 13 amino acids. CDR1 and CDR2 from the germline V gene are LNHDA and SQIVND (reference sequence). As DNA, the CDR3 is TGTGCCAGTAGTATAAACAGGGAAAACATTCAGTACTTC. This sequence encodes CASSINRENIQYF.

The chain links TRBV19 to TRBJ1-3; D is uncertain. This CDR3 is 15 amino acids long. The germline CDR1 and CDR2 sequences are LNHDA and SQIVND (reference sequence). V lost 6 bases and J lost 0, with 12 bases in between. The CDR3 protein is CASSPMRSSGNTIYF. The DNA for the CDR3 is TGTGCCAGTAGCCCCATGAGGAGCTCTGGAAACACCATATATTTT.

The chain is built from TRBV5-1 and TRBJ2-4, with a possible D match to TRBD1 (5 bases). V was pared by 5 bases and J by 7 bases, with 7 bases between. Germline V gene lookup returns CDR1 SGHRS and CDR2 YFSETQ. There are 11 residues in the CDR3. The CDR3 nucleotides are TGCGCCAGCAGGTCAGGGAACATTCAGTACTTC. It specifies CASRSGNIQYF.